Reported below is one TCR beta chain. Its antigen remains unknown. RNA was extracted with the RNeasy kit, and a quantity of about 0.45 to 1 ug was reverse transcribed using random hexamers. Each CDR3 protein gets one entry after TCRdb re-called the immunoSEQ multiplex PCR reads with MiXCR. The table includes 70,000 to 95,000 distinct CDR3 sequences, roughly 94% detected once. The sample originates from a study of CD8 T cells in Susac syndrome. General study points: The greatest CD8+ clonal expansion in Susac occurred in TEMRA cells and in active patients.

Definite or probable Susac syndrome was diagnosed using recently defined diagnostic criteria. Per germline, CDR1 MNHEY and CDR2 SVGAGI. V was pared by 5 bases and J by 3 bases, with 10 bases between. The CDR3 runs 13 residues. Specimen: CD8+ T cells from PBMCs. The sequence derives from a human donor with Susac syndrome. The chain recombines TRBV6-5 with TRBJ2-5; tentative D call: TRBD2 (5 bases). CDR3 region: CASSGPEEETQYF. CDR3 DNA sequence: TGTGCCAGCAGTGGTCCGGAGGAAGAGACCCAGTACTTC.